The clone carrying this TCR beta chain has at least ten counts. What it binds is not known. This sample is drawn from a study of T cell clonality in common variable immunodeficiency. Regarding the study as a whole: Compared with healthy controls, CVID subjects showed increased TCRbeta clonality, mostly in about a third.

Sequencing used immunoSEQ multiplex PCR; TCRdb keeps in-frame clones, though not all of them. The specimen gives 55,000 or so clones without singletons; the ten biggest hold 5.4%. The sequence derives from a person aged 18-70 years in good health. Sequencing was carried out using peripheral blood mononuclear cells.

The CDR3 sequence: CASSPRVAEANTGELFF. The sequenced CDR3 bases are TGTGCCAGCAGCCCAAGGGTAGCGGAAGCGAACACCGGGGAG. The chain links TRBV4-2 to TRBJ2-2; weak D call: TRBD2 (6 bases). The read comes to an end 3 residues before the CDR3 does, leaving the germline J gene to fill in the end. CDR3 length: 17 residues. Germline-derived CDR1 and CDR2 are LGHNA and YNFKEQ. Between the trimmed V and J ends, which lost 4 bases and 0 bases, there was a span of 15 bases.